The text below deals with one TCR beta chain. The data derive from a study of blood T cell repertoires in COVID-19. The overall study: COVID-19 samples, acute and convalescent, were from the United States, Italy and Spain. Nucleic acid was either cDNA or gDNA, and it came from T cells, B-cell-depleted T cells, or PBMCs.

Authors' methods: Estimated nucleated cell counts came from reference gene primer amplification. TCRdb keeps only in-frame clones here, not all; method: immunoSEQ multiplex PCR. The V and J calls and clone size are taken from that table; D and trimming were inferred from the DNA. The repertoire holds about 54,000 clones, with about nine tenths as singletons. Germline V gene lookup returns CDR1 MNHEY and CDR2 SVGAGI. Trimming stripped 0 bases from V and 6 bases from J, with 17 bases between. The CDR3 is made up of 16 amino acids. The sample consisted of peripheral blood. The chain links TRBV6-5 to TRBJ1-1; D remains unclear. This TCR was recovered from a woman aged 40 to 50 with active COVID-19. CDR3 coding DNA: TGTGCCAGCAGTTACTCTTGGGAAGGGAGACTAGCTGAAGCTTTCTTT. Its translation is CASSYSWEGRLAEAFF.